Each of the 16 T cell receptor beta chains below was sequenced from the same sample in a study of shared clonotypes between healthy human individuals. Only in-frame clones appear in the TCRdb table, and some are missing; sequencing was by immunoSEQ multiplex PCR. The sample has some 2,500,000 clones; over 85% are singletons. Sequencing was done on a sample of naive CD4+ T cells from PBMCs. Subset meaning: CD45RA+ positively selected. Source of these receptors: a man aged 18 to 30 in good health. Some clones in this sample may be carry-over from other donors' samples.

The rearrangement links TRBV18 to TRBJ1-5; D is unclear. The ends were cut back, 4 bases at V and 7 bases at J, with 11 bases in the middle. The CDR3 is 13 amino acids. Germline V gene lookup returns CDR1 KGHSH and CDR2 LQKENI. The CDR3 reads CASSRHALQPQHF. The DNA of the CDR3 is TGTGCCAGCTCACGACATGCTTTGCAGCCCCAGCATTTT.

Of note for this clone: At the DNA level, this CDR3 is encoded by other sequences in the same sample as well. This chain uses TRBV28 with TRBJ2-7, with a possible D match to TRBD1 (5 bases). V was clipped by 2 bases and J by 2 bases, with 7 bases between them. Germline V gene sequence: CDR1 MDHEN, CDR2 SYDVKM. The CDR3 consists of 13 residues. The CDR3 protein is CASSLRQPYEQYF. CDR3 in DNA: TGTGCCAGCAGTTTAAGACAGCCCTACGAGCAGTACTTC.

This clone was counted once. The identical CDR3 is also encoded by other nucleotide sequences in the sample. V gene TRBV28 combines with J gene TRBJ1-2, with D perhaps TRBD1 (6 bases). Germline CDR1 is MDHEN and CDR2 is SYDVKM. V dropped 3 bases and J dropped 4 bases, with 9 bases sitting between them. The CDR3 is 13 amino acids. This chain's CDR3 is CASSFGGGYGYTF. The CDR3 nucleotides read TGTGCCAGCAGTTTTGGGGGCGGCTATGGCTACACCTTC.

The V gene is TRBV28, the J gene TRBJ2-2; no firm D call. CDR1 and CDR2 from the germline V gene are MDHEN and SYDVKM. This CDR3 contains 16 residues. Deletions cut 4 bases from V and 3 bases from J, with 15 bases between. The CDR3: CASSSGASADTGELFF. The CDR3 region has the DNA TGTGCCAGCAGTTCGGGCGCCAGCGCGGACACCGGGGAGCTGTTTTTT.

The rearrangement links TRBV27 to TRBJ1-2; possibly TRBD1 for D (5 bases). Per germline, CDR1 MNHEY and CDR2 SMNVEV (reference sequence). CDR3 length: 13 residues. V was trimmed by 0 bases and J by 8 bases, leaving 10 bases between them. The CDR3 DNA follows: TGTGCCAGCAGTTTATCTTGGGGGGACGGCTACACCTTC. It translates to CASSLSWGDGYTF.

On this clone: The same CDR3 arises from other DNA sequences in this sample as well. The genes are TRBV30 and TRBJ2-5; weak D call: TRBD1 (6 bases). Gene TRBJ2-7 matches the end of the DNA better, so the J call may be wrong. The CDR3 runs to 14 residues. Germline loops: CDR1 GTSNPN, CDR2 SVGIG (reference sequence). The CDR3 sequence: CAWSVGGDSYEQYF. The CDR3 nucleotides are TGTGCCTGGAGTGTAGGGGGAGATTCCTACGAGCAGTACTTC.

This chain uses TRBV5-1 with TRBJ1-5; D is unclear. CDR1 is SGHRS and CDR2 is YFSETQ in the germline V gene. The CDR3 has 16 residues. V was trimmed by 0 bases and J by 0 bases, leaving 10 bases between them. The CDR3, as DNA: TGCGCCAGCAGCTTGGGTCAGCTGAATAGCAATCAGCCCCAGCATTTT. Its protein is CASSLGQLNSNQPQHF. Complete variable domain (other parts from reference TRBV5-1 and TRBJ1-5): KAGVTQTPRYLIKTRGQQVTLSCSPISGHRSVSWYQQTPGQGLQFLFEYFSETQRNKGNFPGRFSGRQFSNSRSEMNVSTLELGDSALYLCASSLGQLNSNQPQHFGDGTRLSIL.

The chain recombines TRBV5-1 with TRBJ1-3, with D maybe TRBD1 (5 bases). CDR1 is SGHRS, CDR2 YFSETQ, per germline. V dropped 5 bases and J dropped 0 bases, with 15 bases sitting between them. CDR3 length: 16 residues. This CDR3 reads CASRDFGTGSGNTIYF. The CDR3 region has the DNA TGCGCCAGCAGGGATTTCGGGACCGGCTCTGGAAACACCATATATTTT.

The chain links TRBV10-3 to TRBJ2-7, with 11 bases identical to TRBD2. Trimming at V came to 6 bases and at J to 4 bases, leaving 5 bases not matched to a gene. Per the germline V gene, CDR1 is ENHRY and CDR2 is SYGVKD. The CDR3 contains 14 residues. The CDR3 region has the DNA TGTGCCATCAGCGGGACTAGCGGAACGTACGAGCAGTACTTC. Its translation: CAISGTSGTYEQYF.

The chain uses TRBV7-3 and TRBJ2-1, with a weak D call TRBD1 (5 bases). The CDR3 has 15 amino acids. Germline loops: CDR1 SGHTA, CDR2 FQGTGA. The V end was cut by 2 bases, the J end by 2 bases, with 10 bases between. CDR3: CASSLGAVTYNEQFF. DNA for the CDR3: TGTGCCAGCAGCTTAGGGGCGGTTACCTACAATGAGCAGTTCTTC.

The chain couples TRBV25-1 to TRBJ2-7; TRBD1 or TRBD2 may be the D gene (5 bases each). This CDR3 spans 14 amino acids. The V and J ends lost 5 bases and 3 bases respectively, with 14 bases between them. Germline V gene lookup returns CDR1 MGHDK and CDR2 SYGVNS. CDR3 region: CASSRAGTFYEQYF. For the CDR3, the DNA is TGTGCCAGCAGTCGCGCAGGGACCTTCTACGAGCAGTACTTC.

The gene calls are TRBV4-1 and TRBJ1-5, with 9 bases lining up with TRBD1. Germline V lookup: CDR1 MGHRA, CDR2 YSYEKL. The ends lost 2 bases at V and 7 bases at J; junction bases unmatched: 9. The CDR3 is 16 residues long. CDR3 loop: CASSQNRDRVLQPQHF. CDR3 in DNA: TGCGCCAGCAGCCAAAACCGGGACAGGGTTCTGCAGCCCCAGCATTTT.

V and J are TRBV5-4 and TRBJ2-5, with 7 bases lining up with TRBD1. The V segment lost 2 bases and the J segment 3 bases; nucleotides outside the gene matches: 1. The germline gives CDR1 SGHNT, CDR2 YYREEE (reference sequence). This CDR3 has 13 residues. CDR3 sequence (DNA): TGTGCCAGCAGCTTACAGGGGAAAGAGACCCAGTACTTC. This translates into CASSLQGKETQYF.

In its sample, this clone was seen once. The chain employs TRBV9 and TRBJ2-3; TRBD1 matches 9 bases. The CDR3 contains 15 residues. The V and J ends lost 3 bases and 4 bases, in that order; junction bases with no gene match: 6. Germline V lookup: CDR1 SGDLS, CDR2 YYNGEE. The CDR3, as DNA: TGTGCCAGCAGCGGTACAGGGGGCGTGCCAGATACGCAGTATTTT. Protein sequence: CASSGTGGVPDTQYF.

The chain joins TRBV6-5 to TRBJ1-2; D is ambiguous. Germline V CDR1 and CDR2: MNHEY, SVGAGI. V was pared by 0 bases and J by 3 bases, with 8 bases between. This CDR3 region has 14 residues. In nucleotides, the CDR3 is TGTGCCAGCAGTTACTCAGCCAGCTACTATGGCTACACCTTC. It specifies CASSYSASYYGYTF.

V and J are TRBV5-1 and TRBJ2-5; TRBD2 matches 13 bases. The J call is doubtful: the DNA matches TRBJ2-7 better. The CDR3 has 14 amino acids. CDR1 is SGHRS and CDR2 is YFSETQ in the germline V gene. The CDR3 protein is CASSIGLAGDEQYF. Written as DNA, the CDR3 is TGCGCCAGCAGCATCGGACTAGCGGGAGACGAGCAGTACTTC.